This paragraph covers one T cell receptor (beta chain) sequence. The antigen it binds to is not known. Base-call qualities are not available, and no considerably larger clone is one nucleotide away. As encoded in the germline V gene, CDR1 is SGHRS while CDR2 is YFSETQ. From cysteine to phenylalanine, the CDR3 is 15 amino acids long. Left in the record is the CDR3 DNA by itself, 45 bases read in frame from the first base. V was cut back by 4 bases and J by 4 bases, leaving a gap of 18 bases between them. TCRbeta CDR3 regions were immunosequenced from genomic DNA with the immunoSEQ Assay. Prior to high-throughput sequencing, genomic DNA was amplified by bias-controlled multiplex PCR. In the original analysis: To quantify the absolute abundance of each unique TCRbeta CDR3 region, the sequences were collapsed and filtered. Clonality was defined as 1 minus Pielou's evenness and was calculated using productive rearrangements only. A previously published method was used to identify clones whose frequencies were significantly greater in on-treatment samples than in baseline samples. The table comes from immuneACCESS by way of TCRdb, which keeps in-frame sequences with V and J called. Part of the clones is missing from these tables; in studies checked, under half for an unresolved V gene and the rest for unknown reasons. That table is the source of V, J and clone size, and D and trimming were worked out from the DNA. The sample table shows some 11,000 clones, and about 80% are seen once. The ten top clones hold approximately 57% of the sample.

This entry is derived from a study of sequential checkpoint blockade in melanoma (dated by TCRdb to the late 2010s). With respect to the entire study: Patients were randomized 1:1 to first-line nivolumab followed by ipilimumab (arm A) or ipilimumab followed by nivolumab (arm B). Both trial sequences were followed by maintenance nivolumab. Study-level results and caveats: The model for predicting response that combines TCR metrics with mutation burden needs to be validated in larger, independent patient cohorts.

The intended sense of this specimen's treatment or condition label: randomized to nivolumab then ipilimumab (arm A) or the reverse (arm B). No trial patient had received prior DNA-damaging chemotherapy. A FACS Aria II flow cytometer was used to sort live CD3+CD8+ cells that were negative for CD19 and CD56 from thawed PBMCs. The samples were obtained from melanoma patients enrolled in CheckMate 064, an open-label, randomized phase II trial testing sequential checkpoint blockade. Leukapheresis was used to collect peripheral blood mononuclear cells, which were then purified with Ficoll-Paque and frozen in human serum with roughly 9.8% DMSO. Immediately after sorting, the purity of the sorted blood CD3+CD8+ cells was confirmed to be >98%, and DNA was then extracted.

The TCR comes from a human donor with melanoma. This chain is built from TRBV5-1 and TRBJ2-7; TRBD1 is perhaps the D gene, given 8 matching bases. The sequences come from CD8+ T cells sorted from blood (inferred from file names), collected from a patient given nivolumab and ipilimumab in sequence. The CDR3 loop reads CASSHETGGGYEQYF. The bases are TGCGCCAGCAGCCACGAAACAGGGGGGGGTTACGAGCAGTACTTC.